The T cell receptor (beta chain) described here comes from a study of lymphopenia after photon versus proton radiotherapy. Details on this clone: Its antigen is as yet unknown.

Clones were read by immunoSEQ multiplex PCR, and TCRdb kept only the in-frame ones, dropping some. The profile covers about 68,000 clones, with roughly 93% appearing a single time and roughly 3% taken by the ten largest. Points from the study as a whole: Survival link was tested only in deceased patients; proton benefit remains a possibility.

The clonotype was recovered from a woman aged 70 to 79 with pancreatic cancer. This material consisted of peripheral blood, taken from a patient treated with photon-based radiotherapy.

This CDR3 is CASSLGQFNNEQFF. CDR3 nucleotide sequence: TGTGCCAGCAGCTTAGGACAGTTTAACAATGAGCAGTTCTTC. V is TRBV11-2 and J is TRBJ2-1; tentatively, D is TRBD1 (5 bases). In germline, CDR1 is SGHAT, CDR2 FQNNGV. This CDR3 comprises 14 residues. V shed 1 base and J shed 5 bases, with 9 bases lying between them.